This TCR beta chain was identified in a study of untreated major depressive disorder. General observations from the study: Private clones made up every subject's top five TRBV05-01 clones. Three preselected Vbeta families were the sole sequencing comparisons.

A remark on this clone: Its specificity is not known.

Germline CDR1 is SEHNR and CDR2 is FQNEAQ (reference sequence). V dropped 4 bases and J dropped 3 bases, with 19 bases sitting between them. The CDR3 loop spans 17 amino acids. Each depressed patient was matched pairwise with a non-depressed control on sex, age, current smoking status and body mass index. No major medical conditions, Axis I/II comorbidities, regular medication, or illicit drugs. Clones were sequenced by immunoSEQ multiplex PCR, and TCRdb holds only the in-frame ones, with some missing. The table shows tens of thousands of clones, with 90% to 95% occurring only once. The sequencing input was CD4+ T cells from PBMCs. This rearrangement joins TRBV7-9 to TRBJ1-5; a weak D match, TRBD1 (5 bases). The sequence was collected from a man aged 25-45 years in good health. CDR3 sequence (DNA): TGTGCCAGCAGCTCGGGACGGCGATCACCCACCAATCAGCCCCAGCATTTT. Protein product: CASSSGRRSPTNQPQHF.